Presented here are 11 T cell receptor beta chains from one specimen sequenced in a study of T cell repertoires in cytomegalovirus infection. TCRdb ran MiXCR on the reads and lists one entry per CDR3 protein. The sample shows some 700,000 distinct CDR3 sequences, approximately 33% of them seen only once. Their recognized antigens are unknown. Material: cultured PBMCs, obtained from culture after CMV antigen stimulation. These receptors were taken from a human donor in good health (CMV status not recorded). Some clones in this sample may be carry-over from other donors' samples.

The rearrangement links TRBV2 to TRBJ2-1; D not certain. The length of the CDR3 is 14 residues. Germline CDR1 and CDR2: SNHLY and FYNNEI. Trimming left V 1 base short and J 9 bases short, with 13 bases between. The CDR3 nucleotides are TGTGCCAGCAGTGAAGAATGGACGGGCGGTGAGCAGTTCTTC. The encoded protein is CASSEEWTGGEQFF.

This clonotype was seen a handful of times. In nucleotides, the CDR3 is TGTGCCAGCAGCTTCTTCGCGGTGAACACTGAAGCTTTCTTT. It specifies CASSFFAVNTEAFF. The chain has TRBV5-6 and TRBJ1-1; D is undetermined. The CDR3 covers 14 residues. The V end was cut by 2 bases, the J end by 0 bases, with 8 bases between. The germline gives CDR1 SGHDT, CDR2 YYEEEE. The full variable domain, completed using reference TRBV5-6 and TRBJ1-1, is DAGVTQSPTHLIKTRGQQVTLRCSPKSGHDTVSWYQQALGQGPQFIFQYYEEEERQRGNFPDRFSGHQFPNYSSELNVNALLLGDSALYLCASSFFAVNTEAFFGQGTRLTVV.

Here the CDR3 DNA reads TGTGCCAGCAGTGTCATAGGGGGACCCTACGAGCAGTACTTC. Its translation: CASSVIGGPYEQYF. The chain combines TRBV2 with TRBJ2-7, with TRBD1 as a possible D gene (6 bases). The germline CDR1 and CDR2 sequences are SNHLY and FYNNEI. CDR3 length: 14 amino acids. Deletions cut 4 bases from V and 2 bases from J, with 12 bases between.

The sample holds a few counts of this clonotype. The chain uses TRBV27 and TRBJ2-7; 10 positions agree with TRBD1. Germline V gene lookup returns CDR1 MNHEY and CDR2 SMNVEV (reference sequence). This CDR3 has 16 residues. The trim removed 3 bases at V and 3 bases at J, leaving 8 bases unmatched. CDR3 bases: TGTGCCAGCAGTTTGATGGCCCGGGACAGGGGCTACGAGCAGTACTTC. Residues: CASSLMARDRGYEQYF.

This sequence joins TRBV19 and TRBJ2-2, with 7 bases matching TRBD1. In germline, CDR1 is LNHDA, CDR2 SQIVND (reference sequence). The CDR3 runs 16 residues. With 4 bases clipped from V and 2 bases from J, the junction kept 7 bases outside the gene matches. CDR3 protein: CASSRGTVVNTGELFF. DNA of the CDR3: TGTGCCAGTAGTAGAGGGACAGTAGTAAACACCGGGGAGCTGTTTTTT.

This clonotype has a count of ten or more. The chain is built from TRBV7-2 and TRBJ2-2; D is tentatively TRBD1 or TRBD2 (6 bases each). The CDR3 covers 15 residues. Germline-derived CDR1 and CDR2 are SGHTA and FQGNSA. V dropped 3 bases and J dropped 6 bases, with 14 bases sitting between them. This CDR3 is CASSFGGGPAGELFF. CDR3 nucleotide sequence: TGTGCCAGCAGCTTCGGAGGGGGGCCGGCCGGGGAGCTGTTTTTT.

The chain recombines TRBV2 with TRBJ2-3; 8 bases fit TRBD2. CDR3 length: 17 amino acids. The J segment lost 4 bases and the V segment lost 6 bases, leaving 15 bases of the junction unmatched. Germline CDR1 and CDR2: SNHLY and FYNNEI. CDR3 region: CASRDPRGVGVSDTQYF. CDR3 nucleotide sequence: TGTGCCAGCAGGGACCCGCGGGGGGTTGGGGTGTCAGATACGCAGTATTTT.

The gene calls are TRBV7-2 and TRBJ1-2, with TRBD1 as a possible D gene (5 bases). The CDR3 has 14 residues. Trimming removed 0 bases from V and 8 bases from J, with 13 bases in between. The germline CDR1 and CDR2 sequences are SGHTA and FQGNSA. Here the CDR3 reads CASSLAPGSEGYTF. The DNA of the CDR3 is TGTGCCAGCAGCTTAGCCCCAGGGAGTGAAGGCTACACCTTC.

The chain is built from TRBV20-1 and TRBJ2-1; TRBD1 matches at 8 bases. The CDR3 runs to 13 residues. V shed 2 bases and J 8 bases; nucleotides not matched to a gene: 5. Per the germline V gene, CDR1 is DFQATT and CDR2 is SNEGSKA (reference sequence). CDR3 nucleotide sequence: TGCAGTGCTAGAACAGGGGGTGGGGATGAGCAGTTCTTC. Amino acid sequence: CSARTGGGDEQFF.

This rearrangement joins TRBV11-2 to TRBJ2-3; 8 nucleotides match TRBD1. Unmatched junction bases numbered 11, after V lost 5 bases and J lost 4 bases. The germline V gene has CDR1 SGHAT and CDR2 FQNNGV. The CDR3 is made up of 16 amino acids. The CDR3 DNA follows: TGTGCCAGCAGCGAGGGGAACAGGGGGGTCGCAGATACGCAGTATTTT. This encodes CASSEGNRGVADTQYF.

The CDR3 reads CASSLDNTDTQYF. The CDR3 DNA is TGTGCCAGCAGTCTAGATAACACAGATACGCAGTATTTT. J is TRBJ2-3 and V is TRBV7-2; D gene unclear. V lost 6 bases and J lost 2, with 9 bases in between. The germline V gene has CDR1 SGHTA and CDR2 FQGNSA. The CDR3 length is 13 residues. The full variable domain, in which reference TRBV7-2 and TRBJ2-3 provide the parts outside the CDR3, is GAGVSQSPSNKVTEKGKDVELRCDPISGHTALYWYRQSLGQGLEFLIYFQGNSAPDKSGLPSDRFSAERTGGSVSTLTIQRTQQEDSAVYLCASSLDNTDTQYFGPGTRLTVL.